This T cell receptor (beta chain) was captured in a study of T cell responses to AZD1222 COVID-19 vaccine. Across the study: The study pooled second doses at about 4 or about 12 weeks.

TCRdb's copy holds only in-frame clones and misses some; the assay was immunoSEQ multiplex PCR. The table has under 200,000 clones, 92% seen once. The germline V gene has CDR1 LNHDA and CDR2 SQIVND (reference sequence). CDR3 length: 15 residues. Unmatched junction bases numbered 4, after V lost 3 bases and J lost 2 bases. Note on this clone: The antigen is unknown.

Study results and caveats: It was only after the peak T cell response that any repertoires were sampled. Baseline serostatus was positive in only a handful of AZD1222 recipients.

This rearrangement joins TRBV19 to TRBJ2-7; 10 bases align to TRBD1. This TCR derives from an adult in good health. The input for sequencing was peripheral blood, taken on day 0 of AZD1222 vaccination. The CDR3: CASSIPGQGAYEQYF. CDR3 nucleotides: TGTGCCAGTAGTATCCCTGGACAGGGGGCCTACGAGCAGTACTTC.